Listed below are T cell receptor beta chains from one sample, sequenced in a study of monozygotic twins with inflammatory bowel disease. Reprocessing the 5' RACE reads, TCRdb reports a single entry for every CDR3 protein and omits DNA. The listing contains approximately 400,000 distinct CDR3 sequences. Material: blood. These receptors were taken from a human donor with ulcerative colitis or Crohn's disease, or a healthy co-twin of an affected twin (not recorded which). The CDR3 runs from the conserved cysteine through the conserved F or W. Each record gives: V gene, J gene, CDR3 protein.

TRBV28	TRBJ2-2	CASRRGTGGAGELFF
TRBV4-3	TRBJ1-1	CASSQHRGNTEAFF
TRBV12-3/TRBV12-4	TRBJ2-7	CASSFAGETSYEQYF
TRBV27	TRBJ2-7	CASSAGVTGSHEQYF
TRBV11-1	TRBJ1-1	CASSFSQGSWTEAFF
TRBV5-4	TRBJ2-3	CASSLTGGIGTDTQYF
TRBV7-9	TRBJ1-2	CASTARDRGHGYTF
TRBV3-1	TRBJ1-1	CASSQVAAPDRVNTEAFF
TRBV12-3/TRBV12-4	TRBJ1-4	CASRPQLALREKLFF
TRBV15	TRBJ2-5	CATSRGFEETQYF
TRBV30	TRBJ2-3	CAWNLNGGKDTQYF
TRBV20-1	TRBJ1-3	CSARDSSGPGNTIYF
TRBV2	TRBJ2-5	CASLQGVAETQYF
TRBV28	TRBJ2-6	CASSLGGVSGANVLTF
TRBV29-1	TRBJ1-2	CSVEMGLIGGYTF
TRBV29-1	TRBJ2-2	CSVHLAGENTGELFF
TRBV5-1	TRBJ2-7	CASSIRQESYEQYF
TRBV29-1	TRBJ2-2	CSVDVAKTGELFF
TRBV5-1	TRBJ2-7	CASSLWGQGLDEQYF
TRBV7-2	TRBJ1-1	CASSKMRGTEAFF
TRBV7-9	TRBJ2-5	CASSLAGTGVETQYF
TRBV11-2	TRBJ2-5	CASSYRWALQETQYF
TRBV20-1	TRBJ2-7	CSALRTGYDEQYF
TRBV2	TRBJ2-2	CASTVLSTGELFF
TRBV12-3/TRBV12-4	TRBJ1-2	CASRPRFPNYGYTF
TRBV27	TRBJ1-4	CASSQTRVGKLFF
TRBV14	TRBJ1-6	CASSQTKDSPLHF
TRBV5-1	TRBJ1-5	CASSLGGRGEEPQHF
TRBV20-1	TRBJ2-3	CSALFTDTQYF
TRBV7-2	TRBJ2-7	CASSQERGSPYEQYF
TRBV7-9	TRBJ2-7	CASSGTGVQEQYF
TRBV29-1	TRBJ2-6	CSVVPRGANVLTF
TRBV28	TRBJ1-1	CASSLYVGQGEAFF
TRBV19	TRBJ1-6	CASSSTEYNSPLHF
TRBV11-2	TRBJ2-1	CASSSPRTGSGDEQFF
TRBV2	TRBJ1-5	CASRGTNQPQHF
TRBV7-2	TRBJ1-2	CASSYFGTGVVYGYTF
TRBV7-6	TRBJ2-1	CASSLAGLSPNNEQFF
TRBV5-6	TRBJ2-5	CASSLQSGETQYF
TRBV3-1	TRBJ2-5	CASSQDIVSGQTQYF
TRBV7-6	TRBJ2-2	CASSLNRAAGELFF
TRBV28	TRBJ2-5	CATARHESGQETQYF
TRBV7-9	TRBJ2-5	CASSLTDLYQETQYF
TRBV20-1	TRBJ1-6	CSARERAGYNSPLHF
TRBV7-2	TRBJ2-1	CASSSLAGGFYNEQFF